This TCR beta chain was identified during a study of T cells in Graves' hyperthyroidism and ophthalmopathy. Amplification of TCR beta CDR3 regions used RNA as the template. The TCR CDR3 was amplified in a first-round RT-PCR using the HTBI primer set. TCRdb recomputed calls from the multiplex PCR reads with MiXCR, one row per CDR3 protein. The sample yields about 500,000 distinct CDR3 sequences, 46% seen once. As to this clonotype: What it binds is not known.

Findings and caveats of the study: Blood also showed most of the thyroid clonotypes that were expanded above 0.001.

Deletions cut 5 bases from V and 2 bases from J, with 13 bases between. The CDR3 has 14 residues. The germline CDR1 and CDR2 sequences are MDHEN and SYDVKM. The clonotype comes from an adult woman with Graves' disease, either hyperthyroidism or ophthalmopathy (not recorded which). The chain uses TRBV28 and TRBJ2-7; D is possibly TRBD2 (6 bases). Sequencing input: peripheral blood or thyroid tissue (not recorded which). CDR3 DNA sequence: TGTGCCAGCAGTGGAGGGTTGTCCCCCTACGAGCAGTACTTC. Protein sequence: CASSGGLSPYEQYF.